This T cell receptor (beta chain) was captured by sequencing in a study of blood T cell repertoires in COVID-19. On the study more broadly: PBMCs, B-cell-depleted T cells, or T cells were the source of the cDNA or gDNA that made up the material.

Germline V gene data show CDR1 as LGHDT and CDR2 as YNNKEL (reference sequence). V was cut by 1 base and J by 10 bases, with 17 bases left in between. There are 16 residues in the CDR3. Clones were read by immunoSEQ multiplex PCR, and TCRdb kept only the in-frame ones, dropping some. This table has about 210,000 clones, roughly 90% appearing once. Participants were placed into cohorts based on the clinical history they reported. The material sequenced was PBMCs or T cells enriched from blood (not recorded which). The origin of this receptor is a man aged 18 to 35 with acute COVID-19. The genes are TRBV3-1 (or the pseudogene TRBV3-2) and TRBJ1-6; TRBD1 might be the D (6 bases). The CDR3 here is CASSQGPPGAGSPLHF. The CDR3 DNA reads as TGTGCCAGCAGCCAAGGTCCCCCAGGGGCGGGCTCACCCCTCCACTTT.